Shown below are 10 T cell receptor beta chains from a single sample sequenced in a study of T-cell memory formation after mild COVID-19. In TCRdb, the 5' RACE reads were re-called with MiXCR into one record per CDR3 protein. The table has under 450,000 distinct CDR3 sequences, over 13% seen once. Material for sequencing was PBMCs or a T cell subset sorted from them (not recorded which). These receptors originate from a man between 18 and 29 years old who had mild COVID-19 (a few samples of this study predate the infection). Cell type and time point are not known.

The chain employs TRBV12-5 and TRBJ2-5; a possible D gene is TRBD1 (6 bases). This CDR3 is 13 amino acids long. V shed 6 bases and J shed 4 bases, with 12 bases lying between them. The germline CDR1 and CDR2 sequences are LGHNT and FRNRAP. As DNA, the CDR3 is TGTGCTAGTGGAACAGGGTCCATAGAGACCCAGTACTTC. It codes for CASGTGSIETQYF.

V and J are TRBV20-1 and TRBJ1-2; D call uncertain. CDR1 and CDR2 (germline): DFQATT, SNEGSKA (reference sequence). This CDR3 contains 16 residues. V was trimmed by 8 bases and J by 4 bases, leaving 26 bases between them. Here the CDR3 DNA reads TGCAGTATCCCGGAATGGTGGACGCAGCGCCCCTATGGCTACACCTTC. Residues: CSIPEWWTQRPYGYTF.

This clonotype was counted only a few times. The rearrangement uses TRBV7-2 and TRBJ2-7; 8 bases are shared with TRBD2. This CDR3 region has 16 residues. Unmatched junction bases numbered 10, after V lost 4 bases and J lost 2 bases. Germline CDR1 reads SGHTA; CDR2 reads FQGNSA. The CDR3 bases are TGTGCCAGCAGCTCGGACGGAGCGGGGGTCCCCTACGAGCAGTACTTC. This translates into CASSSDGAGVPYEQYF.

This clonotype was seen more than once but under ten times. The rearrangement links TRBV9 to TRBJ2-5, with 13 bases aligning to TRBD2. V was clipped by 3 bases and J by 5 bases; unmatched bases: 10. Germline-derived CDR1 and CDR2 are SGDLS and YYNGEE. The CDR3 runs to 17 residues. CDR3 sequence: CASSAIGLAGAPETQYF. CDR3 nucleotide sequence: TGTGCCAGCAGCGCTATCGGACTAGCGGGGGCCCCGGAGACCCAGTACTTC.

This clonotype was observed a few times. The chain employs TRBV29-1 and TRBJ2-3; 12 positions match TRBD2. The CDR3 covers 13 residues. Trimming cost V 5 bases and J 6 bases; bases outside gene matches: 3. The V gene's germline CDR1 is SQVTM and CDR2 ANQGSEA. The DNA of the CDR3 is TGCAGCGTTCTAGCGGGGGGGGCTGATACGCAGTATTTT. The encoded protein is CSVLAGGADTQYF.

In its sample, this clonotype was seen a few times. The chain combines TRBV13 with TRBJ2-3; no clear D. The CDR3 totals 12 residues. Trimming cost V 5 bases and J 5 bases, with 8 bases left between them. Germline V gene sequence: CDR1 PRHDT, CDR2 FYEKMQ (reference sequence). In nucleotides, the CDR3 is TGTGCCAGCAGCCCCGGAATAGATACGCAGTATTTT. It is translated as CASSPGIDTQYF.

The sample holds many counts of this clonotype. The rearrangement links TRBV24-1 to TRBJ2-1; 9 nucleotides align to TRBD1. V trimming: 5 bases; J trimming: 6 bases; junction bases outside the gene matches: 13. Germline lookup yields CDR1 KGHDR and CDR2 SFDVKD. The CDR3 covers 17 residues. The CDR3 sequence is CATSGADGTGSLNEQFF. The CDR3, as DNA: TGTGCCACCAGTGGGGCCGACGGGACAGGGTCCCTCAATGAGCAGTTCTTC.

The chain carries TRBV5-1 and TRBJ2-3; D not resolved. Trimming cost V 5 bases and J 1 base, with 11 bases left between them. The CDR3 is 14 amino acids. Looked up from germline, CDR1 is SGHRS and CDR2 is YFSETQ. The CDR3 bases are TGCGCCAGCAGTCTAAACCCTCGCACAGATACGCAGTATTTT. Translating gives CASSLNPRTDTQYF.

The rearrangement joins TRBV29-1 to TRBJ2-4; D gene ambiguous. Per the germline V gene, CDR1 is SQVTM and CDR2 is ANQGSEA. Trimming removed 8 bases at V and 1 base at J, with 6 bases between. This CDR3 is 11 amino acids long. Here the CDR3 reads CSSKAKNIQYF. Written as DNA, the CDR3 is TGCAGCAGCAAGGCCAAAAACATTCAGTACTTC.

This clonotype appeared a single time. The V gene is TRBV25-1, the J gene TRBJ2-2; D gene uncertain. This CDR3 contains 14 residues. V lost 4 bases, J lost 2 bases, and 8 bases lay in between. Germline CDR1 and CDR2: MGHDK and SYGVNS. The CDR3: CASSAGENTGELFF. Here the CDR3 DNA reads TGTGCCAGCAGTGCTGGTGAAAACACCGGGGAGCTGTTTTTT.